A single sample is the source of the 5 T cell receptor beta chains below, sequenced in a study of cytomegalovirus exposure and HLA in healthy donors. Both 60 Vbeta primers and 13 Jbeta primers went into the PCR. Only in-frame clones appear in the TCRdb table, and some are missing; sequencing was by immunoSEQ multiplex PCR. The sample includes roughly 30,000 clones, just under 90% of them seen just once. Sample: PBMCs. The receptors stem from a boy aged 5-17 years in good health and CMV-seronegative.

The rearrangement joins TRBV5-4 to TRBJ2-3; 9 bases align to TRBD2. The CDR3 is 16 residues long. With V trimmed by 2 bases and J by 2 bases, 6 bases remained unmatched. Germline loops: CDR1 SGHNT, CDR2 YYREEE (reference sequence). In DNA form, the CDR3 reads TGTGCCAGCAGCTTTCGGGTAGCGGGGGACACAGATACGCAGTATTTT. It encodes CASSFRVAGDTDTQYF.

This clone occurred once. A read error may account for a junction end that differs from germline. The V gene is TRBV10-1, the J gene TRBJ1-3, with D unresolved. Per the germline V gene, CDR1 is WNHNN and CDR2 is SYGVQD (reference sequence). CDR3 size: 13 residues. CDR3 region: CASSDNSGDTIYF. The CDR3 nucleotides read TGCGCCAGCAGTGATAACTCTGGAGACACCATATATTTT.

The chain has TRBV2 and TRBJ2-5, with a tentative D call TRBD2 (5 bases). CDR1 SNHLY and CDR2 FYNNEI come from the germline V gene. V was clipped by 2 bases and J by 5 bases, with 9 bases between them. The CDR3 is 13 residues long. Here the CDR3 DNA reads TGTGCCAGCAGTGAAATTGGGGAGGAGACCCAGTACTTC. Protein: CASSEIGEETQYF.

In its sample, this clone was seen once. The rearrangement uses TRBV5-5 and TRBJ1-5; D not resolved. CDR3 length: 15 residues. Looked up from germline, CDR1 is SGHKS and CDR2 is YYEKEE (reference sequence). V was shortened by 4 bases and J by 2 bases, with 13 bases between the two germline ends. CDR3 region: CASSPTAGGNQPQHF. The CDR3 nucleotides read TGTGCCAGCAGCCCCACGGCCGGAGGCAATCAGCCCCAGCATTTT.

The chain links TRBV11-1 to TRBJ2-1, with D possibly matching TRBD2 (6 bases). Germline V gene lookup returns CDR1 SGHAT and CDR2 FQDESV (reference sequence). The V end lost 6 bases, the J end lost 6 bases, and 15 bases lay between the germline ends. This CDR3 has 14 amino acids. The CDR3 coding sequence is TGTGCCAGCAGGGCTTCGCGGGATCGCAATGAGCAGTTCTTC. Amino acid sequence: CASRASRDRNEQFF.